The next 28 T cell receptor beta chains were all read from a single sample in a study of OX40 agonist ivuxolimab in advanced cancers. Libraries were made using the immunoSEQ multiplex PCR assay. TCRdb obtained this table from immuneACCESS and retained in-frame rearrangements with V and J assigned. These tables miss some clones; where compared with another copy, unresolved V genes account for less than half of the shortfall, and the remainder is unexplained. The sample records around 68,000 clones, roughly 84% of which are singletons. The ten largest account for about 0.37% of the sample. Sequences were derived from CD4+ or CD8+ T cells sorted from blood, sampled in a trial of the OX40 agonist ivuxolimab. These receptors were collected from an adult with an advanced solid tumor such as melanoma, head and neck, liver or kidney cancer.

The chain employs TRBV5-1 and TRBJ1-1; possibly TRBD1 for D (6 bases). Deletions cut 4 bases from V and 0 bases from J, with 13 bases between. This CDR3 contains 15 residues. Germline CDR1 and CDR2: SGHRS and YFSETQ. CDR3 coding DNA: TGCGCCAGCAGCCCGCCGGGACAATTGAACACTGAAGCTTTCTTT. This gives the protein CASSPPGQLNTEAFF.

The chain couples TRBV6-5 to TRBJ2-7; either TRBD1 or TRBD2 may supply D (5 bases each). CDR1 is MNHEY, CDR2 SVGAGI, per germline. The CDR3 has 15 amino acids. With 6 bases removed from V and 5 bases from J, the gap between germline ends came to 20 bases. The CDR3 coding sequence is TGTGCCAGCAGAAACTCCGGGACGCCAAGGGACGAGCAGTACTTC. This gives the protein CASRNSGTPRDEQYF.

The chain links TRBV25-1 to TRBJ1-6; possibly TRBD1 for D (6 bases). The CDR3 extends over 15 amino acids. Germline CDR1 MGHDK, CDR2 SYGVNS. V gave up 8 bases and J gave up 8 bases, with 19 bases separating them. As DNA, the CDR3 is TGTGCCAGCGGTCACATTTCGGGGGCGGATTCACCCCTCCACTTT. This encodes CASGHISGADSPLHF.

This chain links TRBV11-2 with TRBJ2-2; 8 nucleotides align to TRBD2. The CDR3 has 18 residues. J lost 1 base, V lost 1 base, and 8 bases had no gene match. Germline V gene sequence: CDR1 SGHAT, CDR2 FQNNGV. The CDR3 loop reads CASSLGSGAYLNTGELFF. The CDR3 DNA reads as TGTGCCAGCAGCTTAGGTAGCGGGGCTTACTTGAACACCGGGGAGCTGTTTTTT.

The chain carries TRBV6-4 and TRBJ2-3, with 12 positions matching TRBD1. The CDR3 extends over 18 amino acids. Trimming took 7 bases from V and 3 from J; bases not matched to a gene: 14. Per germline, CDR1 MRHNA and CDR2 SNTAGT. CDR3: CASIQNRDRGRMTDTQYF. Written as DNA, the CDR3 is TGTGCCAGCATACAGAACCGGGACAGGGGGCGAATGACAGATACGCAGTATTTT.

The rearrangement uses TRBV2 and TRBJ2-2; D is undetermined. V lost 2 bases to trimming and J lost 7 bases, with 8 bases between them. The CDR3 has 13 residues. Germline V lookup: CDR1 SNHLY, CDR2 FYNNEI. CDR3 sequence (DNA): TGTGCCAGCAGTGAATCATGGGTCGGGGAGCTGTTTTTT. Translated, it gives CASSESWVGELFF.

V is TRBV5-3 and J is TRBJ1-3; D is undetermined. TRBV5-3 is treated as an ORF (open reading frame) with a function not yet certain. V lost 2 bases, J lost 0 bases, and 12 bases lay in between. The CDR3 sequence is 16 residues long. CDR3 nucleotides: TGTGCCAGAAGCTTTTGCCCGACGTTCTCTGGAAACACCATATATTTT. This translates into CARSFCPTFSGNTIYF.

The chain is built from TRBV7-9 and TRBJ2-2; 7 nucleotides match TRBD2. CDR1 is SEHNR and CDR2 is FQNEAQ in the germline V gene (reference sequence). Trimming took 3 bases from V and 4 from J; bases not matched to a gene: 5. This CDR3 is built from 15 residues. CDR3 residues: CASSLGAGVTGELFF. CDR3 nucleotide sequence: TGTGCCAGCAGCTTGGGTGCGGGGGTCACCGGGGAGCTGTTTTTT. Full variable domain (missing parts from reference TRBV7-9 and TRBJ2-2): DTGVSQNPRHKITKRGQNVTFRCDPISEHNRLYWYRQTLGQGPEFLTYFQNEAQLEKSRLLSDRFSAERPKGSFSTLEIQRTEQGDSAMYLCASSLGAGVTGELFFGEGSRLTVL.

CDR3 DNA sequence: TGTGCCTGGAACATGATGAGCTCCTATAATTCACCCCTCCACTTT. As protein: CAWNMMSSYNSPLHF. The rearrangement uses TRBV30 and TRBJ1-6; D not certain. Germline CDR1 GTSNPN, CDR2 SVGIG (reference sequence). Between the trimmed V and J ends, which lost 4 bases and 0 bases, there was a span of 10 bases. The CDR3 length is 15 residues.

The chain recombines TRBV4-2 with TRBJ2-3; D is tentatively TRBD1 or TRBD2 (5 bases each). CDR3 size: 17 residues. Per the germline V gene, CDR1 is LGHNA and CDR2 is YNFKEQ. Between the trimmed V and J ends, which lost 1 base and 0 bases, there was a span of 14 bases. CDR3 region: CASSQVGWGSSTDTQYF. Here the CDR3 DNA reads TGTGCCAGCAGCCAAGTAGGGTGGGGGTCAAGCACAGATACGCAGTATTTT.

The V gene is TRBV7-2, the J gene TRBJ1-2, with a tentative D call TRBD1 (6 bases). Germline CDR1 SGHTA, CDR2 FQGNSA. The CDR3 covers 16 residues. V dropped 1 base and J dropped 4 bases, with 16 bases sitting between them. CDR3 protein: CASSLVSGQRVYGYTF. The CDR3 DNA sequence: TGTGCCAGCAGCTTAGTCTCTGGACAGCGCGTCTATGGCTACACCTTC.

J is TRBJ2-7 and V is TRBV6-5; D possibly corresponds to TRBD1 (6 bases). The CDR3 length is 15 residues. V was pared by 0 bases and J by 3 bases, with 12 bases between. CDR1 is MNHEY and CDR2 is SVGAGI in the germline V gene. The CDR3 DNA reads TGTGCCAGCAGTTACTCGACAGGCCCCCTCTACGAGCAGTACTTC. Residues: CASSYSTGPLYEQYF.

As to this clone: A junction end diverges from the germline sequence, so it may reflect a read error. The chain employs TRBV18 and TRBJ1-2; a weak D match, TRBD1 (6 bases). The CDR3 is 17 amino acids. In germline, CDR1 is KGHSH, CDR2 LQKENI. The CDR3 DNA sequence: TGTGCCAGCTCACCGGAATTGGGGGCCGTAACTAACTATGGCTACGCCTTC. Protein sequence: CASSPELGAVTNYGYAF. The full variable domain, with the rest looked up from reference TRBV18 and TRBJ1-2, is NAGVMQNPRHLVRRRGQEARLRCSPMKGHSHVYWYRQLPEEGLKFMVYLQKENIIDESGMPKERFSAEFPKEGPSILRIQQVVRGDSAAYFCASSPELGAVTNYGYAFGSGTRLTVV.

The chain carries TRBV7-2 and TRBJ1-6; D might be TRBD1 (5 bases). The CDR3 consists of 16 residues. The germline V gene encodes CDR1 SGHTA and CDR2 FQGNSA. Trimming shortened V by 0 bases and J by 7 bases, and 13 bases separated the two germline ends. CDR3 in DNA: TGTGCCAGCAGCTTAGCCCGGGACGGAAGAAATTCACCCCTCCACTTT. Translating gives CASSLARDGRNSPLHF. The full variable domain, with the rest looked up from reference TRBV7-2 and TRBJ1-6, is GAGVSQSPSNKVTEKGKDVELRCDPISGHTALYWYRQSLGQGLEFLIYFQGNSAPDKSGLPSDRFSAERTGGSVSTLTIQRTQQEDSAVYLCASSLARDGRNSPLHFGNGTRLTVT.

V gene TRBV7-9 combines with J gene TRBJ1-6; 12 bases map to TRBD1. The length of the CDR3 is 16 residues. CDR1 and CDR2 from the germline V gene are SEHNR and FQNEAQ (reference sequence). The J segment lost 7 bases and the V segment lost 5 bases, leaving 6 bases of the junction unmatched. The CDR3 coding sequence is TGTGCCAGCAGCCGAGAGGGACAGGGGGCCAATTCACCCCTCCACTTT. This translates into CASSREGQGANSPLHF.

V gene TRBV7-6 combines with J gene TRBJ2-5; TRBD1 matches 8 bases. With 0 bases clipped from V and 6 bases from J, the junction kept 6 bases outside the gene matches. The V gene's germline CDR1 is SGHVS and CDR2 FNYEAQ. The CDR3 consists of 15 residues. This CDR3 is CASSLAQGVSQTQYF. In DNA form, the CDR3 reads TGTGCCAGCAGCTTAGCACAGGGGGTGTCACAGACCCAGTACTTC.

This chain uses TRBV19 with TRBJ2-1; maybe TRBD1 (5 bases). The CDR3 contains 16 residues. The germline V gene encodes CDR1 LNHDA and CDR2 SQIVND (reference sequence). The V and J ends lost 3 bases and 1 base respectively, with 13 bases between them. The CDR3 spells CASSIARVLSYNEQFF. As DNA, the CDR3 is TGTGCCAGTAGTATTGCCAGGGTGTTGTCCTACAATGAGCAGTTCTTC.

Points on this clone: Other DNA sequences in the same sample also yield this CDR3. The chain recombines TRBV30 with TRBJ1-1; a possible D gene is TRBD1 (5 bases). Germline-derived CDR1 and CDR2 are GTSNPN and SVGIG (reference sequence). V was clipped by 0 bases and J by 0 bases, with 14 bases between them. CDR3 length: 16 residues. The DNA of the CDR3 is TGTGCCTGGAGTGTTCTAAGGGGTGGTCTGAACACTGAAGCTTTCTTT. It is translated as CAWSVLRGGLNTEAFF.

This clone was counted only a few times. The rearrangement uses TRBV18 and TRBJ1-2; D is uncertain. V dropped 1 base and J dropped 8 bases, with 11 bases sitting between them. Germline V gene data show CDR1 as KGHSH and CDR2 as LQKENI. CDR3 size: 13 residues. CDR3 protein: CASSPLRHEGYTF. The CDR3 DNA sequence: TGTGCCAGCTCACCACTACGCCACGAGGGCTACACCTTC.

The chain employs TRBV2 and TRBJ2-2; a possible D gene is TRBD1 (5 bases). The V end lost 4 bases, the J end lost 6 bases, and 15 bases lay between the germline ends. This CDR3 has 15 amino acids. CDR1 is SNHLY, CDR2 FYNNEI, per germline. For the CDR3, the DNA is TGTGCCAGCAGTGTCGCGCAGGGTGGCCCCGGGGAGCTGTTTTTT. It is translated as CASSVAQGGPGELFF.

This chain joins TRBV7-2 and TRBJ2-3; tentative D call: TRBD2 (6 bases). Trimming cost V 1 base and J 3 bases, with 8 bases left between them. The CDR3 contains 14 residues. Germline V lookup: CDR1 SGHTA, CDR2 FQGNSA. The DNA of the CDR3 is TGTGCCAGCAGCTTAGTTGCGGGGACAGATACGCAGTATTTT. As protein: CASSLVAGTDTQYF.

The chain employs TRBV7-9 and TRBJ2-1; D uncertain. Germline-derived CDR1 and CDR2 are SEHNR and FQNEAQ (reference sequence). The V and J ends lost 1 base and 6 bases respectively, with 7 bases between them. The CDR3 has 13 residues. The CDR3: CASSLVPGNEQFF. The CDR3 nucleotides are TGTGCCAGCAGCTTAGTTCCGGGCAATGAGCAGTTCTTC.

This rearrangement joins TRBV6-5 to TRBJ1-4; D ambiguous. Per the germline V gene, CDR1 is MNHEY and CDR2 is SVGAGI. This CDR3 has 15 residues. With 0 bases removed from V and 7 bases from J, the gap between germline ends came to 12 bases. The CDR3 bases are TGTGCCAGCAGTTACTCCGGGGTGATTGGTGAAAAACTGTTTTTT. Its translation is CASSYSGVIGEKLFF.

Concerning this clone itself: At one of its ends the junction is not consistent with the germline gene, which may arise from a read error. The CDR3 loop reads CTSSANTGELFF. The CDR3, as DNA: TGTACCAGCAGTGCGAACACCGGGGAGCTGTTTTTT. The rearrangement uses TRBV6-5 and TRBJ2-2; D ambiguous. The germline V gene has CDR1 MNHEY and CDR2 SVGAGI. The CDR3 spans 12 residues.

This chain connects TRBV25-1 to TRBJ1-5, with a possible D match to TRBD1 (6 bases). Germline lookup yields CDR1 MGHDK and CDR2 SYGVNS. Trimming cost V 2 bases and J 2 bases, with 10 bases left between them. CDR3 size: 15 residues. The CDR3, as DNA: TGTGCCAGCAGTGAAATTGGGGGCGGCAATCAGCCCCAGCATTTT. Its translation is CASSEIGGGNQPQHF.

The rearrangement joins TRBV4-3 to TRBJ2-1; unclear D gene. Trimming removed 1 base from V and 8 bases from J, with 12 bases in between. The CDR3 has 14 residues. Germline V CDR1 and CDR2: LGHNA, YSLEER. CDR3 DNA: TGCGCCAGCAGCCAAGCGGCGGCCTTAGATGAGCAGTTCTTC. It is translated as CASSQAAALDEQFF.

The rearrangement joins TRBV4-1 to TRBJ2-3, with 8 nucleotides matching TRBD2. Germline values: CDR1 MGHRA, CDR2 YSYEKL. The V and J ends lost 2 bases and 5 bases, in that order; junction bases with no gene match: 12. The CDR3 consists of 17 residues. The CDR3 DNA is TGCGCCAGCAGCCAATGGCAGCGGGGGATGAGGGAAGATACGCAGTATTTT. Its protein is CASSQWQRGMREDTQYF.

V gene TRBV6-1 combines with J gene TRBJ1-5; a possible D gene is TRBD1 (6 bases). Trimming left V 3 bases short and J 1 base short, with 10 bases between. The CDR3 extends over 15 amino acids. CDR1 is MNHNS, CDR2 SASEGT, per germline. DNA for the CDR3: TGTGCCAGCAGTGATCGGGGGGCCAGCAATCAGCCCCAGCATTTT. It translates to CASSDRGASNQPQHF.